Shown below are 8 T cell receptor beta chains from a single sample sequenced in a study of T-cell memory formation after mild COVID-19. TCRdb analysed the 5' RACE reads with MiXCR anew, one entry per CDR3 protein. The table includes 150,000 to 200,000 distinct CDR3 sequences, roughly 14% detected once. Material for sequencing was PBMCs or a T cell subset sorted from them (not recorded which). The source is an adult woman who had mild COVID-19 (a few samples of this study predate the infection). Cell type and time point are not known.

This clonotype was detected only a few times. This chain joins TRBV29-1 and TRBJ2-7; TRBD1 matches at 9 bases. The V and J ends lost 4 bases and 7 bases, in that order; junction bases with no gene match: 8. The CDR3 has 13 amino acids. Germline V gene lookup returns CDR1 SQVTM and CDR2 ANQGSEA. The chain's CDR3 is CSVVGQGTPEQYF. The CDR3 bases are TGCAGCGTTGTAGGACAGGGGACCCCGGAGCAGTACTTC.

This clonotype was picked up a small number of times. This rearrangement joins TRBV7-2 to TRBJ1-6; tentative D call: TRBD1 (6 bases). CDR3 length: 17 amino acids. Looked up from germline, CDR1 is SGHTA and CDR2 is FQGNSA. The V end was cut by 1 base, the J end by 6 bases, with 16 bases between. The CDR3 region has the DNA TGTGCCAGCAGCTTAGAGTTAGTGACAGGTGGTAATTCACCCCTCCACTTT. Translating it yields CASSLELVTGGNSPLHF.

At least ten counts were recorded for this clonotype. The CDR3 is CASSREGWSNNTGELFF. The DNA for the CDR3 is TGTGCCAGCAGCCGAGAAGGATGGAGCAATAACACCGGGGAGCTGTTTTTT. V gene TRBV4-2 combines with J gene TRBJ2-2; D unclear. There are 17 residues in the CDR3. V was shortened by 4 bases and J by 2 bases, with 17 bases between the two germline ends. The germline V gene has CDR1 LGHNA and CDR2 YNFKEQ.

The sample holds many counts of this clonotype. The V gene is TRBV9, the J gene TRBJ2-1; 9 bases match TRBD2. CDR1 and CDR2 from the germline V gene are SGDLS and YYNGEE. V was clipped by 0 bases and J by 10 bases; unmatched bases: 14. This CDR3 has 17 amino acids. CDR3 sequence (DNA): TGTGCCAGCAGCGTAGAGTCGTTAGCGGGAGTTACGGACGAGCAGTTCTTC. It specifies CASSVESLAGVTDEQFF.

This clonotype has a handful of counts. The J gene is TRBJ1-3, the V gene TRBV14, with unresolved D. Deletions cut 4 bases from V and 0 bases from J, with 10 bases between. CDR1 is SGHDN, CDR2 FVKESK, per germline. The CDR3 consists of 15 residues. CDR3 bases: TGTGCCAGCAGCCTCCAGAGATTCTCTGGAAACACCATATATTTT. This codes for CASSLQRFSGNTIYF.

The CDR3 reads CASLTTGGGTQYF. The CDR3 nucleotides read TGTGCCAGCCTCACGACCGGAGGAGGGACCCAGTACTTC. The chain employs TRBV7-9 and TRBJ2-5; possibly TRBD2 for D (5 bases). Between the trimmed V and J ends, which lost 8 bases and 7 bases, there was a span of 17 bases. CDR3 length: 13 amino acids. The germline V gene has CDR1 SEHNR and CDR2 FQNEAQ (reference sequence).

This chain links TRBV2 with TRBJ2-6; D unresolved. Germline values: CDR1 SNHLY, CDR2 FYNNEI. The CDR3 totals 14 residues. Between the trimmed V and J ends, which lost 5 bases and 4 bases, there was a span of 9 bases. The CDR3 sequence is CASSLNSGANVLTF. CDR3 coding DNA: TGTGCCAGCAGTCTGAACTCGGGGGCCAACGTCCTGACTTTC.

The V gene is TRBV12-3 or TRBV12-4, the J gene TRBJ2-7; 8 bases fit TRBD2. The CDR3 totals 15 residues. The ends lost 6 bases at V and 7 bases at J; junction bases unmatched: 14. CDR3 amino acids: CASSRNAGLVLEQYF. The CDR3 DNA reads TGTGCCAGCAGCCGGAACGCGGGACTAGTACTTGAGCAGTACTTC.